The 21 T cell receptor beta chains below come from one sample, sequenced in a study of vaccination effects on CD4 cells after COVID-19. Sequencing used immunoSEQ multiplex PCR; TCRdb keeps in-frame clones, though not all of them. The table records about 80,000 clones, around 77% of them present only once. These TCRs' antigens remain unknown. The ViraFEST assay expanded antigen-specific CD4+ T cells with viral peptide pools before sequencing. Isolation of CD4+ T cells took place after approximately 10 days of culture. Either the mRNA-1273 or the BNT162b2 vaccine was given to participants as two doses. The sample was CD4+ T cells from PBMCs cultured with HCoV-OC43 spike peptides, taken after COVID-19 vaccination. Noted subset: HCoV-OC43 spike overlapping peptide pool stimulation. The receptors derive from a human donor who received a COVID-19 vaccine.

The gene calls are TRBV19 and TRBJ1-2; 11 nucleotides align to TRBD1. Per germline, CDR1 LNHDA and CDR2 SQIVND (reference sequence). After removal of 5 bases from V and 6 bases from J, the junction contained 5 bases not matched to a gene. The CDR3 covers 14 residues. CDR3 in amino acids: CASSPRTGGDGYTF. DNA for the CDR3: TGTGCCAGTAGTCCGAGGACAGGGGGCGATGGCTACACCTTC.

This clone has only a few counts. The chain couples TRBV5-4 to TRBJ2-1, with TRBD1 matching over 11 bases. The V gene end was trimmed by 2 bases and the J gene end by 6 bases; junction bases not matched to a gene: 7. The CDR3 loop spans 16 amino acids. CDR1 and CDR2 from the germline V gene are SGHNT and YYREEE (reference sequence). The CDR3 protein is CASSFGLGTGGNEQFF. In DNA, the CDR3 is TGTGCCAGCAGCTTCGGTCTCGGGACAGGGGGCAATGAGCAGTTCTTC.

The rearrangement uses TRBV7-2 and TRBJ2-5; D is uncertain. The V and J ends lost 8 bases and 5 bases respectively, with 21 bases between them. CDR3 size: 15 residues. CDR1 is SGHTA, CDR2 FQGNSA, per germline. Here the CDR3 DNA reads TGTGCCAGCGCAACATTGACCGCCTCGGGTGAGACCCAGTACTTC. Translated, it gives CASATLTASGETQYF.

This clone was observed a few times. The genes are TRBV2 and TRBJ1-5; no firm D call. The V and J ends lost 6 bases and 0 bases respectively, with 12 bases between them. This CDR3 spans 15 amino acids. Per germline, CDR1 SNHLY and CDR2 FYNNEI. CDR3 sequence reads: CASSATYYSNQPQHF. The CDR3 bases are TGTGCCAGCAGCGCGACATATTATAGCAATCAGCCCCAGCATTTT.

V and J are TRBV18 and TRBJ1-5; D unresolved. Germline loops: CDR1 KGHSH, CDR2 LQKENI. The CDR3 extends over 12 amino acids. The V gene lost 3 bases and the J gene lost 7 bases, with 7 bases spanning the gap. The CDR3 loop is CASSPPGQPQHF. The CDR3 bases are TGTGCCAGCTCACCTCCCGGGCAGCCCCAGCATTTT.

The gene calls are TRBV6-5 and TRBJ2-2; no reliable D call. The CDR3 totals 13 residues. V was cut by 6 bases and J by 6 bases, with 11 bases left in between. The germline CDR1 and CDR2 sequences are MNHEY and SVGAGI. The CDR3, as DNA: TGTGCCAGCAGCTCTCTCGGGCCCGGGGAGCTGTTTTTT. Residues: CASSSLGPGELFF.

The chain recombines TRBV5-1 with TRBJ2-3; 8 nucleotides agree with TRBD2. Looked up from germline, CDR1 is SGHRS and CDR2 is YFSETQ. The CDR3 totals 16 residues. V was clipped by 0 bases and J by 2 bases; unmatched bases: 5. The CDR3 is CASSLVFSGATDTQYF. In nucleotides, the CDR3 is TGCGCCAGCAGCTTGGTGTTTAGCGGGGCCACAGATACGCAGTATTTT.

The rearrangement links TRBV19 to TRBJ2-3; 10 bases map to TRBD2. The germline gives CDR1 LNHDA, CDR2 SQIVND (reference sequence). The V segment lost 5 bases and the J segment 1 base; nucleotides outside the gene matches: 6. The CDR3 consists of 16 residues. CDR3 amino acids: CASSVSGGLGTDTQYF. DNA of the CDR3: TGTGCCAGTAGTGTTAGCGGGGGGCTCGGCACAGATACGCAGTATTTT.

This chain uses TRBV2 with TRBJ2-7; D is perhaps TRBD1 (6 bases). This CDR3 has 13 residues. Germline V gene data show CDR1 as SNHLY and CDR2 as FYNNEI. V was cut by 4 bases and J by 6 bases, with 13 bases left in between. CDR3 DNA sequence: TGTGCCAGCAGTGGGTGGACAGCTGGCGAGCAGTACGTC. It yields the protein CASSGWTAGEQYV.

The CDR3 here is CASSPQGADTEAFF. The CDR3 nucleotides read TGTGCCAGCTCACCCCAGGGGGCGGACACTGAAGCTTTCTTT. The chain joins TRBV18 to TRBJ1-1; 8 positions match TRBD1. The CDR3 runs to 14 residues. CDR1 is KGHSH, CDR2 LQKENI, per germline. The trim removed 3 bases at V and 3 bases at J, leaving 3 bases unmatched.

The V call is TRBV7-3, the J call TRBJ2-1; D gene uncertain. V was trimmed by 4 bases and J by 7 bases, leaving 17 bases between them. CDR1 and CDR2 from the germline V gene are SGHTA and FQGTGA. The CDR3 contains 15 residues. For the CDR3, the DNA is TGTGCCAGCAGCTCTAGTCCCTTTAAAGAGAATGAGCAGTTCTTC. Protein: CASSSSPFKENEQFF.

The CDR3 region is CASSSQQGVGEQYV. DNA for the CDR3: TGTGCCAGCAGTTCCCAGCAGGGAGTTGGGGAGCAGTACGTC. The chain employs TRBV6-5 and TRBJ2-7; D may be TRBD1 or TRBD2 (5 bases each). Germline CDR1 and CDR2: MNHEY and SVGAGI. The CDR3 has 14 residues. V was clipped by 4 bases and J by 7 bases, with 17 bases between them.

CDR3 nucleotide sequence: TGTGCCAGCAGGGCCGACAGGGCGGGCGCCGGGGAGCTGTTTTTT. The encoded protein is CASRADRAGAGELFF. The rearrangement joins TRBV25-1 to TRBJ2-2; 7 positions agree with TRBD1. CDR1 and CDR2 (germline): MGHDK, SYGVNS. After removal of 6 bases from V and 6 bases from J, the junction contained 10 bases not matched to a gene. This CDR3 spans 15 amino acids.

V is TRBV7-8 and J is TRBJ2-7; a weak D match, TRBD1 (6 bases). CDR3 length: 15 amino acids. V was trimmed by 2 bases and J by 4 bases, leaving 15 bases between them. Germline CDR1 reads SGHVS; CDR2 reads FQNEAQ. Written as DNA, the CDR3 is TGTGCCAGCAGCTTAACCCCCAGGGGTAAATACGAGCAGTACGTC. Encoded protein: CASSLTPRGKYEQYV.

This clone was recorded a few times. The chain has TRBV5-1 and TRBJ1-4; D might be TRBD1 (6 bases). Germline V gene data show CDR1 as SGHRS and CDR2 as YFSETQ. The CDR3 consists of 14 residues. The V end lost 4 bases, the J end lost 8 bases, and 15 bases lay between the germline ends. CDR3 in DNA: TGCGCCAGCAGCGGTGGGCAGGGGTTGGAAAAACTGTTTTTT. Residues: CASSGGQGLEKLFF.

The CDR3 nucleotides are TGTGCCAGCAGCCCAGTTGGTCCATTTGGCGTGTACAATGAGCAGTTCTTC. Protein: CASSPVGPFGVYNEQFF. The V and J genes are TRBV11-3 and TRBJ2-1; D is unresolved. The CDR3 covers 17 residues. Germline assignment: CDR1 SGHNT and CDR2 YENEEA. Trimming cost V 5 bases and J 4 bases, with 21 bases left between them.

This chain's CDR3 is CASSPNRDRNTEAFF. The CDR3 DNA is TGCGCCAGCAGCCCCAACAGGGACCGGAACACTGAAGCTTTCTTT. V is TRBV5-1 and J is TRBJ1-1; possible D gene TRBD1, 6 bases. The length of the CDR3 is 15 residues. Germline V gene lookup returns CDR1 SGHRS and CDR2 YFSETQ. V lost 4 bases to trimming and J lost 1 base, with 14 bases between them.

The chain combines TRBV7-8 with TRBJ1-2; 7 bases fit TRBD1. The CDR3 has 15 amino acids. Germline V gene lookup returns CDR1 SGHVS and CDR2 FQNEAQ. V lost 5 bases and J lost 6; bases outside the gene matches: 12. The CDR3 spells CASSPTNDRANGYTF. The DNA of the CDR3 is TGTGCCAGCAGCCCGACCAACGACAGGGCCAATGGCTACACCTTC. Based on the CDR3 plus reference TRBV7-8 and TRBJ1-2, the full variable domain is GAGVSQSPRYKVAKRGQDVALRCDPISGHVSLFWYQQALGQGPEFLTYFQNEAQLDKSGLPSDRFFAERPEGSVSTLKIQRTQQEDSAVYLCASSPTNDRANGYTFGSGTRLTVV.

This clone was picked up one time. The gene calls are TRBV7-3 and TRBJ2-1; TRBD1 matches 8 bases. The CDR3 loop spans 16 amino acids. The germline CDR1 and CDR2 sequences are SGHTA and FQGTGA. V gave up 1 base and J gave up 4 bases; unmatched junction bases: 6. Here the CDR3 reads CASSLNSRTGYNEQFF. DNA of the CDR3: TGTGCCAGCAGCTTAAATTCGCGGACAGGGTACAATGAGCAGTTCTTC.

The chain couples TRBV4-1 to TRBJ1-4, with 11 bases identical to TRBD1. Germline CDR1 is MGHRA and CDR2 is YSYEKL. V dropped 6 bases and J dropped 7; count of bases not matched to a gene: 7. The CDR3 loop spans 15 amino acids. CDR3 nucleotides: TGCGCCAGCAGTGACCCGGGACAGGGGGTTGAAAAACTGTTTTTT. As protein: CASSDPGQGVEKLFF.

The sample holds one count of this clone. The chain carries TRBV6-6 and TRBJ2-2; 9 nucleotides agree with TRBD2. The CDR3 is made up of 14 amino acids. Germline lookup yields CDR1 MNHNY and CDR2 SVGAGI (reference sequence). V trimming: 0 bases; J trimming: 7 bases; junction bases outside the gene matches: 0. The CDR3 loop is CASSYSTSGGELFF. The CDR3 coding sequence is TGTGCCAGCAGTTACTCGACTAGCGGCGGGGAGCTGTTTTTT.